The rows below give T cell receptor beta chains drawn from one sample of a study of blood T cell repertoires in COVID-19. Measured with immunoSEQ multiplex PCR; TCRdb has only the in-frame clones, and not every one. The sample contains roughly 410,000 clones, around 87% of which appear only once. Sample: peripheral blood. These receptors originate from an older woman with COVID-19, enrolled during active disease. Each CDR3 is given with its conserved first and last residue. A D gene is named only where the DNA matches it firmly. Rows give clone size only sometimes, using once, few, many, or a class for an expanded clone.

abundance	j_gene	v_gene	d_gene	len	CDR3nt	CDR3aa
NA	TRBJ1-6	TRBV5-4	NA	14	TGTGCCAGCAGCTTGGCAGACAGGAATTCACCCCTCCACTTT	CASSLADRNSPLHF
NA	TRBJ2-2	TRBV27	TRBD2	18	TGTGCCAGCAGCCGGACTAGCGGGGCTCAGGGTAGGACCGGGGAGCTGTTTTTT	CASSRTSGAQGRTGELFF
NA	TRBJ2-7	TRBV3-1/TRBV3-2	NA	13	TGTGCCAGCAGCCCTCCTGGTGTTCTAAAGCAGTACTTC	CASSPPGVLKQYF
NA	TRBJ2-7	TRBV3-1/TRBV3-2	TRBD2	16	TGTGCCAGCAGCCAAGAAAAGCGGGGGGAAGGCGGCGAGCAGTACTTC	CASSQEKRGEGGEQYF
NA	TRBJ1-1	TRBV29-1	NA	12	TGCAGCCCCGACGGGGTCGGGACTGAAGCTTTCTTT	CSPDGVGTEAFF
NA	TRBJ1-1	TRBV5-1	NA	15	TGCGCCAGCAGCTTGGTTCCAGGGCCGGGCACTGAAGCTTTCTTT	CASSLVPGPGTEAFF
NA	TRBJ2-1	TRBV18	TRBD2	15	TGTGCCAGCTCACCACCCGGACTAGCAATAGGTGAGCAGTTCTTC	CASSPPGLAIGEQFF
NA	TRBJ1-1	TRBV6-5	NA	15	TGTGCCAGCAGTTTCTTTTCCGGTGAGAACACTGAAGCTTTCTTT	CASSFFSGENTEAFF
NA	TRBJ1-1	TRBV7-6	NA	12	TGTGCCAGCAGCCTCCCGGGAACTGAAGCTTTCTTT	CASSLPGTEAFF
NA	TRBJ2-1	TRBV7-8	NA	18	TGTGCCAGCAGCTTAATTAGGGCGGGGGCCATAAGCTACAATGAGCAGTTCTTC	CASSLIRAGAISYNEQFF
NA	TRBJ2-3	TRBV5-1	TRBD2	16	TGCGCCAGCAGCTCTGTCCCTAGCGGGGGGGCAGATACGCAGTATTTT	CASSSVPSGGADTQYF
NA	TRBJ2-3	TRBV3-1/TRBV3-2	TRBD2	15	TGTGCCAGTACATTACTGGGGGGGAATTATGCTAGGCAGTATTTT	CASTLLGGNYARQYF
few	TRBJ1-2	TRBV19	TRBD1	16	TGTGCCAGTAGTGCCGGGACAGGGCGTATCTTAGGTGGCTACACCTTC	CASSAGTGRILGGYTF